A single sample is the source of the 18 T cell receptor beta chains below, sequenced in a study of Siglec-9 on CD8 T cells in melanoma. Libraries were prepared by immunoSEQ multiplex PCR; TCRdb keeps only in-frame clonotypes and omits some of them. The sample yields tens of thousands of clones, around three quarters seen once. The specimen sequenced was Siglec-9- CD8+ T cells sorted from blood. The receptor set was obtained from a human donor in good health.

The chain links TRBV4-1 to TRBJ2-1; 7 bases align to TRBD2. The CDR3 runs to 15 residues. Germline CDR1 is MGHRA and CDR2 is YSYEKL. Trimming removed 1 base from V and 6 bases from J; junction bases left unmatched: 6. In nucleotides, the CDR3 is TGCGCCAGCAGCCAAGCGGCCGGGACTATCAATGAGCAGTTCTTC. Translating gives CASSQAAGTINEQFF.

Only one count was recorded for this clone. V gene TRBV27 combines with J gene TRBJ1-1; D might be TRBD1 (6 bases). This CDR3 contains 14 residues. Trimming left V 6 bases short and J 8 bases short, with 19 bases between. CDR1 MNHEY and CDR2 SMNVEV come from the germline V gene (reference sequence). Here the CDR3 reads CASSSSGGGPEAFF. DNA for the CDR3: TGTGCCAGCAGCAGTAGCGGTGGGGGCCCCGAAGCTTTCTTT.

The chain is built from TRBV7-9 and TRBJ2-7; D may be TRBD1 or TRBD2 (5 bases each). The CDR3 sequence is 15 residues long. Per the germline V gene, CDR1 is SEHNR and CDR2 is FQNEAQ (reference sequence). V was shortened by 5 bases and J by 4 bases, with 18 bases between the two germline ends. The CDR3 here is CASSPSFGTFYEQYF. The CDR3 nucleotides read TGTGCCAGCAGCCCCAGCTTTGGGACCTTTTACGAGCAGTACTTC.

The chain couples TRBV19 to TRBJ2-1; possible D gene TRBD2, 5 bases. V lost 1 base and J lost 2, with 21 bases in between. Germline values: CDR1 LNHDA, CDR2 SQIVND (reference sequence). There are 19 residues in the CDR3. The CDR3 sequence: CASSIGFFRRTDTYNEQFF. The CDR3 DNA reads as TGTGCCAGTAGTATAGGATTCTTTAGGAGGACTGACACCTACAATGAGCAGTTCTTC.

The rearrangement uses TRBV29-1 and TRBJ2-2; D may be TRBD1 (5 bases). This CDR3 is built from 12 residues. Trimming cost V 6 bases and J 3 bases, with 8 bases left between them. The germline V gene encodes CDR1 SQVTM and CDR2 ANQGSEA. The CDR3 spells CSVLQDTGELFF. CDR3 sequence (DNA): TGCAGCGTGCTACAGGACACCGGGGAGCTGTTTTTT.

The rearrangement links TRBV13 to TRBJ1-6; D is perhaps TRBD1 (6 bases). V lost 1 base and J 8 bases, leaving 21 bases between the germline ends. The CDR3 is 18 amino acids. The germline V gene encodes CDR1 PRHDT and CDR2 FYEKMQ (reference sequence). The CDR3 protein is CASSLAGTGTYMDSPLHF. CDR3 DNA: TGTGCCAGCAGCTTAGCCGGTACAGGGACATATATGGATTCACCCCTCCACTTT.

This chain uses TRBV5-5 with TRBJ2-7; 7 bases line up with TRBD1. This CDR3 comprises 15 residues. J was trimmed by 2 bases and V by 4 bases; bases with no gene match: 9. Germline assignment: CDR1 SGHKS and CDR2 YYEKEE (reference sequence). The CDR3 bases are TGTGCCAGCAGCCCCGGAACAGGGGCGCCCTACGAGCAGTACTTC. Its protein is CASSPGTGAPYEQYF.

The chain joins TRBV2 to TRBJ2-7; TRBD2 matches 8 bases. This CDR3 region has 15 residues. J gave up 3 bases and V 3 bases, and 7 bases lay outside the gene matches. Germline CDR1 is SNHLY and CDR2 is FYNNEI. This chain's CDR3 is CASSEEAGAIYEQYF. DNA of the CDR3: TGTGCCAGCAGTGAGGAAGCGGGGGCAATCTACGAGCAGTACTTC. The full variable domain, its missing parts supplied by reference TRBV2 and TRBJ2-7, is EPEVTQTPSHQVTQMGQEVILRCVPISNHLYFYWYRQILGQKVEFLVSFYNNEISEKSEIFDDQFSVERPDGSNFTLKIRSTKLEDSAMYFCASSEEAGAIYEQYFGPGTRLTVT.

V gene TRBV2 combines with J gene TRBJ1-5, with 7 positions matching TRBD1. The CDR3 length is 16 residues. Germline values: CDR1 SNHLY, CDR2 FYNNEI. Trimming took 7 bases from V and 0 from J; bases not matched to a gene: 9. DNA for the CDR3: TGTGCCAGCAAAGAAGGGGGCAGCTATAGCAATCAGCCCCAGCATTTT. Encoded protein: CASKEGGSYSNQPQHF.

This chain uses TRBV15 with TRBJ2-3, with D possibly called TRBD1 or TRBD2 (6 bases each). V lost 0 bases, J lost 8 bases, and 24 bases lay in between. This CDR3 comprises 18 residues. Germline V gene lookup returns CDR1 LNHNV and CDR2 YYDKDF (reference sequence). The CDR3 is CATSREHLRGQIGVTQYF. In nucleotides, the CDR3 is TGTGCCACCAGCAGAGAGCACCTCCGGGGGCAAATTGGGGTTACGCAGTATTTT. Variable domain in full (rest from reference TRBV15 and TRBJ2-3): DAMVIQNPRYQVTQFGKPVTLSCSQTLNHNVMYWYQQKSSQAPKLLFHYYDKDFNNEADTPDNFQSRRPNTSFCFLDIRSPGLGDTAMYLCATSREHLRGQIGVTQYFGPGTRLTVL.

The chain joins TRBV27 to TRBJ1-5; maybe TRBD1 (6 bases). With 6 bases removed from V and 0 bases from J, the gap between germline ends came to 12 bases. This CDR3 is built from 15 residues. Germline CDR1 reads MNHEY; CDR2 reads SMNVEV (reference sequence). CDR3 bases: TGTGCCAGCAGAGGAGGGGGAAATAGCAATCAGCCCCAGCATTTT. This encodes CASRGGGNSNQPQHF.

This clone was seen a few times. The V gene is TRBV25-1, the J gene TRBJ2-1; 7 nucleotides align to TRBD1. CDR3 length: 16 residues. Trimming removed 3 bases from V and 4 bases from J; junction bases left unmatched: 9. Germline-derived CDR1 and CDR2 are MGHDK and SYGVNS. This CDR3 reads CASSDYTGTAYNEQFF. CDR3 bases: TGTGCCAGCAGTGACTACACCGGGACAGCTTACAATGAGCAGTTCTTC.

The DNA for the CDR3 is TGTGCCAGCAGCTTAGGACTAGCACCCTCCTACGAGCAGTACGTC. Its translation is CASSLGLAPSYEQYV. This sequence joins TRBV7-8 and TRBJ2-7, with TRBD2 matching over 7 bases. This CDR3 has 15 amino acids. The trim removed 1 base at V and 0 bases at J, leaving 3 bases unmatched. Germline CDR1 reads SGHVS; CDR2 reads FQNEAQ.

The V and J genes are TRBV19 and TRBJ1-1; 10 bases line up with TRBD1. V shed 7 bases, J shed 11 bases, and the junction held 4 bases outside the gene matches. Germline CDR1 and CDR2: LNHDA and SQIVND (reference sequence). The CDR3 is 11 amino acids. CDR3 residues: CASTEGQGAFF. For the CDR3, the DNA is TGTGCCAGTACGGAGGGACAGGGGGCTTTCTTT.

The sample holds one count of this clone. This rearrangement joins TRBV20-1 to TRBJ2-1; the D is unclear. Trimming took off 5 bases at V and 6 bases at J, with 5 bases between the two ends. The V gene's germline CDR1 is DFQATT and CDR2 SNEGSKA (reference sequence). This CDR3 is built from 10 residues. CDR3 nucleotides: TGCAGTGCTTGGGGCAATGAGCAGTTCTTC. The encoded protein is CSAWGNEQFF.

This clone has just one count. This chain uses TRBV11-2 with TRBJ2-4, with a tentative D call TRBD1 (5 bases). Germline CDR1 reads SGHAT; CDR2 reads FQNNGV. The CDR3 spans 17 residues. The V gene lost 5 bases and the J gene lost 0 bases, with 17 bases spanning the gap. CDR3 DNA: TGTGCCAGCAGCCTCTGGCTAGGGGCCATAGCCAAAAACATTCAGTACTTC. The encoded protein is CASSLWLGAIAKNIQYF.

The chain uses TRBV10-3 and TRBJ1-2, with a weak D call TRBD1 (5 bases). The CDR3 sequence is 17 residues long. V lost 0 bases to trimming and J lost 2 bases, with 16 bases between them. In germline, CDR1 is ENHRY, CDR2 SYGVKD. The CDR3 loop reads CAISESRGLLRNYGYTF. The CDR3 DNA reads as TGTGCCATCAGTGAGTCGAGGGGCCTCCTTCGGAACTATGGCTACACCTTC.

The rearrangement uses TRBV30 and TRBJ1-2; 8 bases agree with TRBD1. This CDR3 is 14 amino acids long. V lost 4 bases and J lost 3; bases outside the gene matches: 7. Germline V gene sequence: CDR1 GTSNPN, CDR2 SVGIG (reference sequence). Here the CDR3 reads CAWTPGQGDYGYTF. The CDR3 DNA sequence: TGTGCCTGGACCCCCGGACAGGGAGACTATGGCTACACCTTC.